The subject of this entry is one TCR beta chain. Its cognate antigen is unknown. The sample belongs to a study of monozygotic twins with inflammatory bowel disease. Findings and limits, study-wide: Diversity of TCRbeta measured by inverse Simpson was lower in IBD patients than in healthy co-twins.

Each CDR3 protein gets one entry in TCRdb, which reprocessed the 5' RACE reads and gives no DNA. This table holds some 200,000 distinct CDR3 sequences. There are 15 residues in the CDR3. CDR1 SGHRS and CDR2 YFSETQ come from the germline V gene. The rearrangement uses TRBV5-1 and TRBJ2-2; TCRdb returns TRBD1, unconfirmable since there is no DNA. Sequenced: blood. This TCR came from a human donor with ulcerative colitis or Crohn's disease, or a healthy co-twin of an affected twin (not recorded which). CDR3 amino acids: CASSLDETGTGELFF. Full variable domain (missing parts from reference TRBV5-1 and TRBJ2-2): KAGVTQTPRYLIKTRGQQVTLSCSPISGHRSVSWYQQTPGQGLQFLFEYFSETQRNKGNFPGRFSGRQFSNSRSEMNVSTLELGDSALYLCASSLDETGTGELFFGEGSRLTVL.